This T cell receptor beta chain was sequenced in a study of beta chain features in type 1 diabetes. Of the isolated RNA, all was reverse transcribed, and so the sequenced material was expressed TCRB transcripts. The method was immunoSEQ multiplex PCR; TCRdb's version includes in-frame clones alone and lacks a portion of them. The sample lists approximately 150,000 clones; about 10% were seen once. The sequenced material came from naive CD4+ T cells from blood. The clonotype was recovered from a young man in good health.

The CDR3 loop is CASSDSRGGYTF. The CDR3 DNA reads as TGTGCCAGCAGTGACTCGAGGGGGGGCTACACCTTC. The chain carries TRBV6-4 and TRBJ1-2; tentatively, D is TRBD1 (6 bases). This CDR3 spans 12 amino acids. The V gene's germline CDR1 is MRHNA and CDR2 SNTAGT. V was cut by 0 bases and J by 8 bases, with 7 bases left in between.